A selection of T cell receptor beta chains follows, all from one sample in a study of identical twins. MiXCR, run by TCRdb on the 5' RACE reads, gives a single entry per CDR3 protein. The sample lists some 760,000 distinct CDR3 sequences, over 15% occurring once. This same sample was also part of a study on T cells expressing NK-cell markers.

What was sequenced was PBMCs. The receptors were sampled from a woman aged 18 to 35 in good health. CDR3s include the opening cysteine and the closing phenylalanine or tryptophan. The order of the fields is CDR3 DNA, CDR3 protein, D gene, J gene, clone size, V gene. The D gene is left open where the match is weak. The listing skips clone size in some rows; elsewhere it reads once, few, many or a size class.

cdr3_nt: TGCGCCAGCCTCCGGACAGGGAATTCACCCCTCCACTTT
cdr3_aa: CASLRTGNSPLHF
d_call: TRBD1
j_call: TRBJ1-6
clone_size: few
v_call: TRBV10-2

cdr3_nt: TGTGCCAGCAGCAAAGGCCCAGAGACCCAGTACTTC
cdr3_aa: CASSKGPETQYF
d_call: -
j_call: TRBJ2-5
clone_size: -
v_call: TRBV9

cdr3_nt: TGTGCTAGTGGTTTCGGACAGCAGAACACTGAAGCTTTCTTT
cdr3_aa: CASGFGQQNTEAFF
d_call: -
j_call: TRBJ1-1
clone_size: -
v_call: TRBV12-5

cdr3_nt: TGTGCCAGCAGTTTAGGGGGGGAGGGTCCTACGCAGTATTTT
cdr3_aa: CASSLGGEGPTQYF
d_call: TRBD2
j_call: TRBJ2-3
clone_size: -
v_call: TRBV12-3/TRBV12-4

cdr3_nt: TGCAGTGCTGGACCCCTGGGGAGCTCCTACAATGAGCAGTTCTTC
cdr3_aa: CSAGPLGSSYNEQFF
d_call: -
j_call: TRBJ2-1
clone_size: few
v_call: TRBV20-1

cdr3_nt: TGCAGTGCTAGACGATCAAGCGGGGGGAAGACAGATACGCAGTATTTT
cdr3_aa: CSARRSSGGKTDTQYF
d_call: TRBD2
j_call: TRBJ2-3
clone_size: -
v_call: TRBV20-1

cdr3_nt: TGTGCCAGCAGTATACAGGGGATTAATGGCTACACCTTC
cdr3_aa: CASSIQGINGYTF
d_call: TRBD1
j_call: TRBJ1-2
clone_size: -
v_call: TRBV12-3/TRBV12-4

cdr3_nt: TGTGCCAGCAGTCTAGAGTTGCGGAATGAGCAGTTCTTC
cdr3_aa: CASSLELRNEQFF
d_call: -
j_call: TRBJ2-1
clone_size: -
v_call: TRBV7-6

cdr3_nt: TGCACCTCCTGGGATAGCGGGTACAATGAGCAGTTCTTC
cdr3_aa: CTSWDSGYNEQFF
d_call: TRBD2
j_call: TRBJ2-1
clone_size: few
v_call: TRBV29-1

cdr3_nt: TGTGCCAGCACCCTACTTGGACGCGGCGAAGCTTTCTTT
cdr3_aa: CASTLLGRGEAFF
d_call: -
j_call: TRBJ1-1
clone_size: -
v_call: TRBV6-6

cdr3_nt: TGTGCCAGCAGCGAGTGGAGCCCCTACGAGCAGTACTTC
cdr3_aa: CASSEWSPYEQYF
d_call: -
j_call: TRBJ2-7
clone_size: -
v_call: TRBV9

cdr3_nt: TGTGCCAGCAGTTCTAGCGGCTCCTACGAGCAGTACTTC
cdr3_aa: CASSSSGSYEQYF
d_call: TRBD2
j_call: TRBJ2-7
clone_size: many
v_call: TRBV12-3/TRBV12-4

cdr3_nt: TGCAGTGCTAGAGATGGCAGGGGGTTTGGGGCAGAGGGCTACACCTTC
cdr3_aa: CSARDGRGFGAEGYTF
d_call: TRBD1
j_call: TRBJ1-2
clone_size: -
v_call: TRBV20-1

cdr3_nt: TGTGCCAGCACCTCTAAGTCAGCTAGCTCCTACAATGAGCAGTTCTTC
cdr3_aa: CASTSKSASSYNEQFF
d_call: -
j_call: TRBJ2-1
clone_size: -
v_call: TRBV6-2/TRBV6-3

cdr3_nt: TGTGCCACCAGGGGAGGAACCTACGAGCAGTACTTC
cdr3_aa: CATRGGTYEQYF
d_call: -
j_call: TRBJ2-7
clone_size: -
v_call: TRBV15

cdr3_nt: TGTGCCAGCAGACTGGGGAGCTCCTATAATTCACCCCTCCACTTT
cdr3_aa: CASRLGSSYNSPLHF
d_call: -
j_call: TRBJ1-6
clone_size: few
v_call: TRBV12-3/TRBV12-4

cdr3_nt: TGCAGTGCTAGAGGGGATGTGGGGCAGTATTTT
cdr3_aa: CSARGDVGQYF
d_call: -
j_call: TRBJ2-3
clone_size: -
v_call: TRBV20-1

cdr3_nt: TGTGCCAGCAGTTACTCTAGCGGGAGGGCCGGGGATACGCAGTATTTT
cdr3_aa: CASSYSSGRAGDTQYF
d_call: TRBD2
j_call: TRBJ2-3
clone_size: few
v_call: TRBV6-5

cdr3_nt: TGTGCCAGCAGCTTGGAGACAGGCGAGCAGTACTTC
cdr3_aa: CASSLETGEQYF
d_call: -
j_call: TRBJ2-7
clone_size: -
v_call: TRBV5-5

cdr3_nt: TGTGCCAGCAGCTCCATGGACAATGAGCAGTTCTTC
cdr3_aa: CASSSMDNEQFF
d_call: -
j_call: TRBJ2-1
clone_size: -
v_call: TRBV5-6

cdr3_nt: TGTGCCAGCAGTTCCGGGTCTATCATCGGGGAGCTGTTTTTT
cdr3_aa: CASSSGSIIGELFF
d_call: -
j_call: TRBJ2-2
clone_size: few
v_call: TRBV12-3/TRBV12-4

cdr3_nt: TGCGCCAGCAGCTTGGGGGACAGGGATTATAACACTGAAGCTTTCTTT
cdr3_aa: CASSLGDRDYNTEAFF
d_call: TRBD1
j_call: TRBJ1-1
clone_size: -
v_call: TRBV5-1

cdr3_nt: TGCGCCAGCAGCCCCAGTGGGGAGAACACTGAAGCTTTCTTT
cdr3_aa: CASSPSGENTEAFF
d_call: -
j_call: TRBJ1-1
clone_size: -
v_call: TRBV4-1

cdr3_nt: TGCGCCAGCAGCTTGGCCGTAACGGGAGGACCGAATGAGCAGTTCTTC
cdr3_aa: CASSLAVTGGPNEQFF
d_call: TRBD2
j_call: TRBJ2-1
clone_size: -
v_call: TRBV5-1

cdr3_nt: TGTGCCACCAGTGACCCCGGACTAGCGGGAGGCAGGGAGCAGTTCTTC
cdr3_aa: CATSDPGLAGGREQFF
d_call: TRBD2
j_call: TRBJ2-1
clone_size: -
v_call: TRBV24-1

cdr3_nt: TGCGCCAGCAGCCAAGGGCGGGACTACTCCTACGAGCAGTACTTC
cdr3_aa: CASSQGRDYSYEQYF
d_call: TRBD2
j_call: TRBJ2-7
clone_size: few
v_call: TRBV4-1

cdr3_nt: TGTGCCAGCAGTCAAAACGGGGGGTACGAGCAGTACTTC
cdr3_aa: CASSQNGGYEQYF
d_call: TRBD2
j_call: TRBJ2-7
clone_size: -
v_call: TRBV12-3/TRBV12-4

cdr3_nt: TGTGCCAGCAGCTTTAGGAACAGGGGGGATGAAAAACTGTTTTTT
cdr3_aa: CASSFRNRGDEKLFF
d_call: TRBD1
j_call: TRBJ1-4
clone_size: -
v_call: TRBV7-9

cdr3_nt: TGTGCCAGCAGTGACTGGGATCTCGGGGAGCTGTTTTTT
cdr3_aa: CASSDWDLGELFF
d_call: -
j_call: TRBJ2-2
clone_size: -
v_call: TRBV2

cdr3_nt: TGCAGCGGAAAACTAGCGTCCGAGCAGTACTTC
cdr3_aa: CSGKLASEQYF
d_call: TRBD2
j_call: TRBJ2-7
clone_size: -
v_call: TRBV29-1

cdr3_nt: TGTGCCAGCAGCGTAGCGGTGACTGGCTCGGAGCAGTACTTC
cdr3_aa: CASSVAVTGSEQYF
d_call: -
j_call: TRBJ2-7
clone_size: many
v_call: TRBV9

cdr3_nt: TGTGCCAGCAGCCCGCAGGGTAGGGTTCGCAATCAGCCCCAGCATTTT
cdr3_aa: CASSPQGRVRNQPQHF
d_call: -
j_call: TRBJ1-5
clone_size: few
v_call: TRBV12-3/TRBV12-4

cdr3_nt: TGTGCCTTCAGCCGACAAGCCACTAGCGGGGGGCGACTTGGAGAGACCCAGTACTTC
cdr3_aa: CAFSRQATSGGRLGETQYF
d_call: TRBD2
j_call: TRBJ2-5
clone_size: -
v_call: TRBV13

cdr3_nt: TGTGCCAGCAGTGTTTGGACCGGGACCAATGAGCAGTTCTTC
cdr3_aa: CASSVWTGTNEQFF
d_call: -
j_call: TRBJ2-1
clone_size: -
v_call: TRBV6-4

cdr3_nt: TGCAGTGCAACGGCCCCAGGCGCTGGGGCCAACGTCCTGACTTTC
cdr3_aa: CSATAPGAGANVLTF
d_call: -
j_call: TRBJ2-6
clone_size: -
v_call: TRBV20-1

cdr3_nt: TGTGCCAGCAGCCCCGCGGCTAGCGGGGGTCCCTACTCCTACGAGCAGTACTTC
cdr3_aa: CASSPAASGGPYSYEQYF
d_call: TRBD2
j_call: TRBJ2-7
clone_size: many
v_call: TRBV6-1

cdr3_nt: TGTGCCAGCAGCTCAAACCACCCACGGAGCACTGAAGCTTTCTTT
cdr3_aa: CASSSNHPRSTEAFF
d_call: -
j_call: TRBJ1-1
clone_size: -
v_call: TRBV12-3/TRBV12-4

cdr3_nt: TGTGCCAGCAGTTTATTGGGGGTATCCACTGAAGCTTTCTTT
cdr3_aa: CASSLLGVSTEAFF
d_call: -
j_call: TRBJ1-1
clone_size: -
v_call: TRBV27

cdr3_nt: TGCAGCGTGGGGGACAAGGGGCGGCATGGTTACGAGCAGTACTTC
cdr3_aa: CSVGDKGRHGYEQYF
d_call: -
j_call: TRBJ2-7
clone_size: -
v_call: TRBV29-1

cdr3_nt: TGCAGTGCAAGGACAGGGGCAGATACGCAGTATTTT
cdr3_aa: CSARTGADTQYF
d_call: TRBD1
j_call: TRBJ2-3
clone_size: -
v_call: TRBV20-1

cdr3_nt: TGCAGCGTACAACAGGGCCGGGAGGCCTACAATGAGCAGTTCTTC
cdr3_aa: CSVQQGREAYNEQFF
d_call: -
j_call: TRBJ2-1
clone_size: few
v_call: TRBV29-1

cdr3_nt: TGTGCCAGCAGTTTAAATGAGGGCACTGAAGCTTTCTTT
cdr3_aa: CASSLNEGTEAFF
d_call: -
j_call: TRBJ1-1
clone_size: few
v_call: TRBV12-3/TRBV12-4

cdr3_nt: TGTGCCAGCAGTGGGGATATCTGGGCCGACAATGAGCAGTTCTTC
cdr3_aa: CASSGDIWADNEQFF
d_call: -
j_call: TRBJ2-1
clone_size: -
v_call: TRBV2

cdr3_nt: TGTGCCAGCAGTTACTCGTTTTGGAGGGCGGGGACCGGGGAGCTGTTTTTT
cdr3_aa: CASSYSFWRAGTGELFF
d_call: -
j_call: TRBJ2-2
clone_size: few
v_call: TRBV6-5

cdr3_nt: TGTGCCAGCAGTGGATTTGTTCCCTCCCCTGATCGGGGTGTAGGAGACGAGCAGTACTTC
cdr3_aa: CASSGFVPSPDRGVGDEQYF
d_call: -
j_call: TRBJ2-7
clone_size: -
v_call: TRBV2

cdr3_nt: TGTGCGAGCAAGGTCGCGGGGGGCGGGGATACGCAGTATTTT
cdr3_aa: CASKVAGGGDTQYF
d_call: TRBD2
j_call: TRBJ2-3
clone_size: few
v_call: TRBV12-3/TRBV12-4

cdr3_nt: TGCAGTGCTAGGCAGAGAGACGTGCTGAACACTGAAGCTTTCTTT
cdr3_aa: CSARQRDVLNTEAFF
d_call: -
j_call: TRBJ1-1
clone_size: -
v_call: TRBV20-1

cdr3_nt: TGTGCCAGCAGCTTAAATGGGGGGGTCTACGAGCAGTACTTC
cdr3_aa: CASSLNGGVYEQYF
d_call: TRBD2
j_call: TRBJ2-7
clone_size: few
v_call: TRBV7-3

cdr3_nt: TGTGCCAGCAGCTTAGGCTCAGGACGTCCCACTGAAGCTTTCTTT
cdr3_aa: CASSLGSGRPTEAFF
d_call: -
j_call: TRBJ1-1
clone_size: few
v_call: TRBV7-9

cdr3_nt: TGCGCCAGCAGCTTGATGACAGCGAGCCCTCCGGAGACCCAGTACTTC
cdr3_aa: CASSLMTASPPETQYF
d_call: -
j_call: TRBJ2-5
clone_size: -
v_call: TRBV5-1

cdr3_nt: TGTGCCTGGACTCCGCCGGACAGGGGATCCTACGAGCAGTACTTC
cdr3_aa: CAWTPPDRGSYEQYF
d_call: TRBD1
j_call: TRBJ2-7
clone_size: few
v_call: TRBV30

cdr3_nt: TGTGCCAGCAGCTCCCGAGACGCCTACGCAGATACGCAGTATTTT
cdr3_aa: CASSSRDAYADTQYF
d_call: -
j_call: TRBJ2-3
clone_size: few
v_call: TRBV9

cdr3_nt: TGTGCCAGCAGCTTCGGGGGAGGGGGGAATGAGCAGTTCTTC
cdr3_aa: CASSFGGGGNEQFF
d_call: -
j_call: TRBJ2-1
clone_size: few
v_call: TRBV7-9

cdr3_nt: TGTGCCAGCAGAAGGACTAGCGGGGCGCAGTATTTT
cdr3_aa: CASRRTSGAQYF
d_call: TRBD2
j_call: TRBJ2-3
clone_size: few
v_call: TRBV7-9

cdr3_nt: TGCAGCGTTGGACAGCCGAACACTGAAGCTTTCTTT
cdr3_aa: CSVGQPNTEAFF
d_call: -
j_call: TRBJ1-1
clone_size: few
v_call: TRBV29-1

cdr3_nt: TGTGCCAGCAGTGTATCCCCGGGACAAGAGACCCAGTACTTC
cdr3_aa: CASSVSPGQETQYF
d_call: -
j_call: TRBJ2-5
clone_size: -
v_call: TRBV7-3

cdr3_nt: TGTGCCAGCAGCCTAGGGGGCGGGGGGGGCATCGTCGATGAGCAGTTCTTC
cdr3_aa: CASSLGGGGGIVDEQFF
d_call: TRBD2
j_call: TRBJ2-1
clone_size: few
v_call: TRBV7-2

cdr3_nt: TGTGCCAGCAGCGCGCCAGGACAGGGCTACAATGAGCAGTTCTTC
cdr3_aa: CASSAPGQGYNEQFF
d_call: TRBD1
j_call: TRBJ2-1
clone_size: -
v_call: TRBV9

cdr3_nt: TGTGCCAGCAGCTTAGGTAGCGCAAACTCCTACAATGAGCAGTTCTTC
cdr3_aa: CASSLGSANSYNEQFF
d_call: -
j_call: TRBJ2-1
clone_size: -
v_call: TRBV7-2

cdr3_nt: TGCAGTGCTACCGGACCCCTCGGGGGCGCAGGGGAGCAGTACTTC
cdr3_aa: CSATGPLGGAGEQYF
d_call: -
j_call: TRBJ2-7
clone_size: -
v_call: TRBV20-1